The source of this T cell receptor (beta chain) is a study of shared clonotypes between healthy human individuals. With respect to this clone: Its target is not known.

Here immunoSEQ multiplex PCR was the method, and the copy in TCRdb shows in-frame clones only, minus some. Of around 2.1 million clones in the sample, about 92% were seen once. CDR3 size: 17 residues. Germline loops: CDR1 MNHEY, CDR2 SMNVEV (reference sequence). Trimming took off 0 bases at V and 2 bases at J, with 11 bases between the two ends. Overall study results and limits: Four donors had about 5% of their naive CD4 clonotypes in common.

Naivety among CD8 cells was defined by CD45RO negativity and positive CCR7 selection, thereby excluding terminally differentiated effector memory CD45RA+ cells. Source material: naive CD8+ T cells from PBMCs. V gene TRBV27 combines with J gene TRBJ2-6; D remains unclear. The receptor was derived from a man aged 18 to 35 in good health. Some clones in this sample may be carry-over from other donors' samples. This CDR3 is CASSLSISAAGANVLTF. The CDR3 DNA reads as TGTGCCAGCAGTTTATCGATATCAGCAGCTGGGGCCAACGTCCTGACTTTC. The whole variable domain, filled in from reference TRBV27 and TRBJ2-6, reads EAQVTQNPRYLITVTGKKLTVTCSQNMNHEYMSWYRQDPGLGLRQIYYSMNVEVTDKGDVPEGYKVSRKEKRNFPLILESPSPNQTSLYFCASSLSISAAGANVLTFGAGSRLTVL.